Here is one T cell receptor beta chain with its context. The data derive from a study of radiotherapy plus CTLA-4 blockade in lung cancer. The assay was immunoSEQ multiplex PCR, and TCRdb's table has in-frame clones only and misses some. In the table there are some 73,000 clones, roughly four fifths of which are singletons. The CDR3 is 12 residues long. Germline V gives CDR1 MDHEN, CDR2 SYDVKM. V lost 1 base, J lost 9 bases, and 4 bases lay in between. The material was peripheral blood, obtained from a patient treated with radiotherapy plus ipilimumab. The TCR was taken from a human donor with non-small cell lung cancer who had stable disease on radiotherapy plus ipilimumab. This sequence joins TRBV28 and TRBJ1-6, with D hard to call. The CDR3 sequence is CASSLSLSPLHF. As DNA, the CDR3 is TGTGCCAGCAGTTTATCGCTTTCACCCCTCCACTTT. The complete variable domain, with remaining parts taken from reference TRBV28 and TRBJ1-6, reads DVKVTQSSRYLVKRTGEKVFLECVQDMDHENMFWYRQDPGLGLRLIYFSYDVKMKEKGDIPEGYSVSREKKERFSLILESASTNQTSMYLCASSLSLSPLHFGNGTRLTVT.